This record concerns one T cell receptor (beta chain) sequence. What it binds is not known. Naivety among CD8 cells was defined by CD45RO negativity and positive CCR7 selection, thereby excluding terminally differentiated effector memory CD45RA+ cells. This entry belongs to a study of shared clonotypes between healthy human individuals. Regarding the study as a whole: Around 5% was the fraction of naive CD4 clonotypes found shared across several donors.

Here immunoSEQ multiplex PCR was the method, and the copy in TCRdb shows in-frame clones only, minus some. The sample contains fewer than 1 million clones, around 96% of which appear only once. This sequence was found in a man aged 30 to 45 in good health. Specimen: naive CD8+ T cells sorted from blood.

This CDR3 reads CASSRRDTNTEAFF. The CDR3 DNA sequence: TGCGCCAGCAGCCGACGGGACACAAACACTGAAGCTTTCTTT. The chain employs TRBV4-3 and TRBJ1-1; possibly TRBD1 for D (6 bases). Germline-derived CDR1 and CDR2 are LGHNA and YSLEER. This CDR3 region has 14 residues. The germline V and J ends were trimmed by 4 bases and 2 bases, with 11 bases remaining between them.